These 29 T cell receptor beta chains originate from one sample sequenced in a study of cytomegalovirus exposure and HLA in healthy donors. 13 Jbeta primers and 60 Vbeta primers were used for the PCR. Produced via immunoSEQ multiplex PCR; TCRdb's table is partial and in-frame only. The repertoire holds about 82,000 clones, around 78% seen once, with around 5.4% in the top ten. The sample taken for sequencing was PBMCs. All receptors derive from a male donor in good health and CMV-seropositive.

The chain is built from TRBV6-5 and TRBJ1-5; the match to TRBD1 covers 7 bases. Trimming removed 4 bases from V and 7 bases from J; junction bases left unmatched: 4. The CDR3 loop spans 13 amino acids. The V gene's germline CDR1 is MNHEY and CDR2 SVGAGI. The CDR3 sequence is CASSSQGSQPQHF. The CDR3 DNA reads TGTGCCAGCAGTTCACAGGGGAGCCAGCCCCAGCATTTT.

This clone is a singleton in its sample. This chain joins TRBV28 and TRBJ2-7, with D possibly matching TRBD2 (6 bases). V lost 5 bases, J lost 6 bases, and 17 bases lay in between. The CDR3 consists of 14 residues. Germline V gives CDR1 MDHEN, CDR2 SYDVKM. DNA of the CDR3: TGTGCCAGCAGTCCCGAGGACCGGCGGGGCGAGCAGTACTTC. Residues: CASSPEDRRGEQYF.

In DNA, the CDR3 is TGCGCCAGCCCCCCCGGCCGGGATACTGAGCAGTTCTTC. Its translation: CASPPGRDTEQFF. The rearrangement joins TRBV10-1 to TRBJ2-1; the D gene is possibly TRBD2 (5 bases). Trimming shortened V by 8 bases and J by 9 bases, and 17 bases separated the two germline ends. This CDR3 region has 13 residues. Germline CDR1 and CDR2: WNHNN and SYGVQD (reference sequence).

The chain couples TRBV4-2 to TRBJ2-5; 9 bases line up with TRBD2. This CDR3 contains 20 residues. Germline loops: CDR1 LGHNA, CDR2 YNFKEQ. V gave up 1 base and J gave up 3 bases; unmatched junction bases: 18. The CDR3, as DNA: TGTGCCAGCAGCCAAGCAGGCGGGGGGGCTATAATGTTAATTGAAGAGACCCAGTACTTC. Amino acids: CASSQAGGGAIMLIEETQYF.

V is TRBV11-3 and J is TRBJ2-7; TRBD2 matches at 7 bases. The CDR3 loop spans 20 amino acids. Germline V gene data show CDR1 as SGHNT and CDR2 as YENEEA. Germline trimming cut 1 base from V and 2 bases from J; bases unmatched to any gene: 20. Here the CDR3 DNA reads TGTGCCAGCAGCTTAGGTAAGGTCGCAGCAGGGACTAACGTCCCCTACGAGCAGTACTTC. Protein product: CASSLGKVAAGTNVPYEQYF.

The chain uses TRBV28 and TRBJ2-7, with 9 bases matching TRBD2. This CDR3 region has 16 residues. The germline CDR1 and CDR2 sequences are MDHEN and SYDVKM. Germline trimming cut 1 base from V and 2 bases from J; bases unmatched to any gene: 6. CDR3 in DNA: TGTGCCAGCAGTTTATTCCTAGCGGGACCCGCCTACGAGCAGTACTTC. It translates to CASSLFLAGPAYEQYF.

This clone has a single count. This chain connects TRBV5-1 to TRBJ2-5; 10 positions match TRBD2. The V gene end was trimmed by 4 bases and the J gene end by 2 bases; junction bases not matched to a gene: 5. CDR3 length: 15 residues. Per germline, CDR1 SGHRS and CDR2 YFSETQ. The CDR3 DNA sequence: TGCGCCAGCAGCCCTCTACTAGCGGGGCAAGAGACCCAGTACTTC. It translates to CASSPLLAGQETQYF.

This clone occurred once. The genes are TRBV6-5 and TRBJ1-6; 7 bases line up with TRBD1. V lost 6 bases, J lost 3 bases, and 5 bases stayed unmatched. The CDR3 length is 15 residues. Per the germline V gene, CDR1 is MNHEY and CDR2 is SVGAGI. The CDR3 nucleotides are TGTGCCAGCAGAGAACAGGGGAGCTATAATTCACCCCTCCACTTT. Translating gives CASREQGSYNSPLHF.

The CDR3 region is CASSIFLLSSGANVLTF. For the CDR3, the DNA is TGTGCCAGTAGTATATTCCTACTATCCTCTGGGGCCAACGTCCTGACTTTC. V is TRBV19 and J is TRBJ2-6; D is undetermined. Trimming cost V 2 bases and J 0 bases, with 11 bases left between them. CDR3 size: 17 residues. The germline gives CDR1 LNHDA, CDR2 SQIVND (reference sequence).

This chain uses TRBV4-2 with TRBJ2-1, with 10 nucleotides matching TRBD2. CDR1 and CDR2 from the germline V gene are LGHNA and YNFKEQ. The CDR3 length is 18 residues. Trimming took 1 base from V and 7 from J; bases not matched to a gene: 13. The CDR3 is CASSQGLDLAGVRNEQFF. The DNA of the CDR3 is TGTGCCAGCAGCCAAGGGCTTGATCTAGCGGGGGTGCGGAATGAGCAGTTCTTC.

J is TRBJ1-2 and V is TRBV6-6; D perhaps matches TRBD1 (5 bases). Germline-derived CDR1 and CDR2 are MNHNY and SVGAGI (reference sequence). CDR3 length equals 13 residues. Between the trimmed V and J ends, which lost 8 bases and 10 bases, there was a span of 20 bases. CDR3 loop: CASGGGWGGTYTF. Here the CDR3 DNA reads TGTGCCAGCGGGGGAGGCTGGGGGGGTACCTACACCTTC.

The chain recombines TRBV29-1 with TRBJ2-3; 7 positions match TRBD2. Per germline, CDR1 SQVTM and CDR2 ANQGSEA. This CDR3 comprises 15 residues. After removal of 4 bases from V and 0 bases from J, the junction contained 7 bases not matched to a gene. CDR3 sequence: CSVVLAVASTDTQYF. CDR3 in DNA: TGCAGCGTTGTTCTAGCGGTAGCTAGCACAGATACGCAGTATTTT.

The chain couples TRBV6-5 to TRBJ1-2; 7 bases map to TRBD1. CDR1 is MNHEY, CDR2 SVGAGI, per germline. Trimming at V came to 5 bases and at J to 2 bases, leaving 5 bases not matched to a gene. The CDR3 totals 14 residues. The CDR3 nucleotides read TGTGCCAGCAGTCACAGGGGATGGAACTATGGCTACACCTTC. Amino acids: CASSHRGWNYGYTF.

This chain joins TRBV5-8 and TRBJ2-3; 11 nucleotides match TRBD1. Germline V gene lookup returns CDR1 SGHTS and CDR2 YDEGEE. Unmatched junction bases numbered 4, after V lost 4 bases and J lost 6 bases. The CDR3 consists of 14 residues. The CDR3 protein is CASSRDRGWDTQYF. In DNA, the CDR3 is TGTGCCAGCAGCCGGGACAGGGGGTGGGATACGCAGTATTTT.

In its sample, this clone was seen once. The chain couples TRBV29-1 to TRBJ2-6, with 10 positions matching TRBD2. Germline assignment: CDR1 SQVTM and CDR2 ANQGSEA. This CDR3 has 17 amino acids. The V and J ends lost 4 bases and 0 bases, in that order; junction bases with no gene match: 6. The CDR3 DNA follows: TGCAGCGTTGCGCTAGCGGGAGAGGACTCTGGGGCCAACGTCCTGACTTTC. Translating gives CSVALAGEDSGANVLTF.

The genes are TRBV18 and TRBJ2-5; TRBD2 agrees at 9 bases. The J call may be in error: the DNA end matches TRBJ2-7 better. CDR1 and CDR2 (germline): KGHSH, LQKENI. The CDR3 is 13 residues long. The CDR3 DNA is TGTGCCAGCTCAGCGGGGGGGTACTACGAGCAGTACTTC. The encoded protein is CASSAGGYYEQYF.

The gene calls are TRBV5-6 and TRBJ1-2; TRBD1 agrees at 7 bases. CDR1 and CDR2 (germline): SGHDT, YYEEEE. V shed 1 base and J 12 bases; nucleotides not matched to a gene: 9. This CDR3 comprises 13 residues. This chain's CDR3 is CASSLKGGPTNTF. CDR3 sequence (DNA): TGTGCCAGCAGCTTGAAAGGGGGCCCGACTAACACCTTC.

V usage is TRBV19 and J usage is TRBJ2-7; TRBD1 matches at 7 bases. This CDR3 is 12 amino acids long. CDR1 and CDR2 (germline): LNHDA, SQIVND (reference sequence). The trim removed 8 bases at V and 4 bases at J, leaving 5 bases unmatched. The CDR3 region has the DNA TGTGCCAGTGGGGACAGCCATTACGAGCAGTACTTC. Translated: CASGDSHYEQYF.

This clone has just a few counts. The chain carries TRBV6-4 and TRBJ2-3; 10 bases are a match to TRBD2. The CDR3 totals 16 residues. V shed 0 bases, J shed 2 bases, and the junction held 2 bases outside the gene matches. Germline V gives CDR1 MRHNA, CDR2 SNTAGT. In DNA form, the CDR3 reads TGTGCCAGCAGTGACTCCCTAGCGGGGGACACAGATACGCAGTATTTT. Translated, it gives CASSDSLAGDTDTQYF.

V and J are TRBV11-1 and TRBJ2-5, with TRBD1 as a possible D gene (6 bases). CDR3 length: 14 residues. The V and J ends lost 4 bases and 1 base respectively, with 10 bases between them. Germline-derived CDR1 and CDR2 are SGHAT and FQDESV (reference sequence). Here the CDR3 DNA reads TGTGCCAGCAGCTGGAACAGGGTCCAAGAGACCCAGTACTTC. It is translated as CASSWNRVQETQYF.

This clone was detected only a few times. The rearrangement uses TRBV19 and TRBJ2-2, with TRBD2 identical over 8 bases. The V and J ends lost 7 bases and 1 base, in that order; junction bases with no gene match: 2. Germline CDR1 reads LNHDA; CDR2 reads SQIVND (reference sequence). The CDR3 is 14 amino acids. CDR3 in amino acids: CASMAGGNTGELFF. The CDR3 DNA reads as TGTGCCAGTATGGCGGGGGGGAACACCGGGGAGCTGTTTTTT.

This chain connects TRBV4-1 to TRBJ2-5; TRBD2 is a possible D gene (5 bases). The germline gives CDR1 MGHRA, CDR2 YSYEKL. The CDR3 consists of 16 residues. With 2 bases removed from V and 5 bases from J, the gap between germline ends came to 18 bases. The CDR3 DNA follows: TGCGCCAGCAGCCAACCTCTTCTCCCGGGATGGGAGACCCAGTACTTC. It specifies CASSQPLLPGWETQYF.

The gene calls are TRBV2 and TRBJ2-6, with a tentative D call TRBD2 (5 bases). The germline V gene has CDR1 SNHLY and CDR2 FYNNEI. V lost 10 bases, J lost 4 bases, and 20 bases lay in between. CDR3 length: 16 amino acids. For the CDR3, the DNA is TGTGCCACCTCGAGGGCGGGCCCCTCGGGGGCCAACGTCCTGACTTTC. It is translated as CATSRAGPSGANVLTF.

The chain links TRBV28 to TRBJ2-7; 10 nucleotides line up with TRBD2. The germline gives CDR1 MDHEN, CDR2 SYDVKM. J was trimmed by 4 bases and V by 3 bases; bases with no gene match: 6. The CDR3 spans 15 residues. CDR3 DNA sequence: TGTGCCAGCAGTTTTATAAGCGGGAGGGCTTACGAGCAGTACTTC. Its protein is CASSFISGRAYEQYF.

The chain is built from TRBV7-3 and TRBJ2-1, with 9 bases lining up with TRBD2. In germline, CDR1 is SGHTA, CDR2 FQGTGA. Losses at the gene ends were 4 bases for V and 4 bases for J; bases not matched to a gene: 5. There are 15 residues in the CDR3. CDR3 residues: CASSSHSGGYNEQFF. CDR3 sequence (DNA): TGTGCCAGCAGCTCCCATAGCGGGGGTTACAATGAGCAGTTCTTC. Drawing the rest from reference TRBV7-3 and TRBJ2-1, the complete variable domain is GAGVSQTPSNKVTEKGKYVELRCDPISGHTALYWYRQSLGQGPEFLIYFQGTGAADDSGLPNDRFFAVRPEGSVSTLKIQRTERGDSAVYLCASSSHSGGYNEQFFGPGTRLTVL.

V and J are TRBV6-5 and TRBJ2-1; 9 nucleotides agree with TRBD2. The CDR3 runs to 16 residues. CDR1 MNHEY and CDR2 SVGAGI come from the germline V gene. V was pared by 0 bases and J by 10 bases, with 10 bases of the junction left unmatched. CDR3 amino acids: CASSYSSSGGQGEQFF. The CDR3 DNA reads as TGTGCCAGCAGTTACTCGTCCAGCGGGGGGCAGGGAGAGCAGTTCTTC.

This clone has a single count. The same CDR3 also results from other DNA sequences found in this sample. The genes are TRBV7-2 and TRBJ2-7, with no clear D. Germline V gene lookup returns CDR1 SGHTA and CDR2 FQGNSA. This CDR3 has 12 amino acids. The V end was cut by 5 bases, the J end by 4 bases, with 9 bases between. The CDR3 reads CASSPGGYEQYF. In nucleotides, the CDR3 is TGTGCCAGCAGCCCTGGCGGATACGAGCAGTACTTC.

The chain uses TRBV4-1 and TRBJ2-7, with D maybe TRBD2 (5 bases). Germline CDR1 is MGHRA and CDR2 is YSYEKL. The V end lost 0 bases, the J end lost 1 base, and 10 bases lay between the germline ends. There are 15 residues in the CDR3. Here the CDR3 DNA reads TGCGCCAGCAGCCAAGAGTCCTCGGGGTCCTACGAGCAGTACTTC. It codes for CASSQESSGSYEQYF.

The chain has TRBV7-2 and TRBJ2-4; the D gene is possibly TRBD2 (6 bases). Germline loops: CDR1 SGHTA, CDR2 FQGNSA. The CDR3 is made up of 15 amino acids. Trimming shortened V by 8 bases and J by 9 bases, and 23 bases separated the two germline ends. CDR3 nucleotide sequence: TGTGCCAGCGCCTACAGCAGCCGGGGGATAAGCATTCAGTACTTC. Its translation: CASAYSSRGISIQYF. The full variable domain, rest sourced from reference TRBV7-2 and TRBJ2-4, is GAGVSQSPSNKVTEKGKDVELRCDPISGHTALYWYRQSLGQGLEFLIYFQGNSAPDKSGLPSDRFSAERTGGSVSTLTIQRTQQEDSAVYLCASAYSSRGISIQYFGAGTRLSVL.